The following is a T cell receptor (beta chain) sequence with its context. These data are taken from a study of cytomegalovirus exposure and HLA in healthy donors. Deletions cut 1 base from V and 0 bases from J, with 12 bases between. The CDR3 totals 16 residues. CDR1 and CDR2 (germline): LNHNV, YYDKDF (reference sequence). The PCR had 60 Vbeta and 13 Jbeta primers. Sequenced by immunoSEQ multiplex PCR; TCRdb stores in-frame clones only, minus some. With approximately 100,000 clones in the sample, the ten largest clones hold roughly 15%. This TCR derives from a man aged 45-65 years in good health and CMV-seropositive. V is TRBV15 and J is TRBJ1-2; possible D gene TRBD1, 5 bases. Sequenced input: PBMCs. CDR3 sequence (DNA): TGTGCCACCAGCAGAGGAATCAGGGAAGCTAACTATGGCTACACCTTC. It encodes CATSRGIREANYGYTF.